The table lists the clone carrying this T cell receptor beta chain with a few counts. Antigen: not known. This sample is part of a study of cytomegalovirus exposure and HLA in healthy donors. Study-level results: The Asian-associated ancestry cluster reportedly had fewer N-insertions than the approximately 670-donor mean in a later analysis. Using the classifier, cytomegalovirus status was reportedly diagnosed with high specificity and sensitivity.

Healthy bone marrow donors supplied every sample. This PCR relied on a set of 60 Vbeta primers and 13 Jbeta primers. Clones were sequenced by immunoSEQ multiplex PCR, and TCRdb holds only the in-frame ones, with some missing. Of about 140,000 clones listed, 73% are singletons. After removal of 2 bases from V and 0 bases from J, the junction contained 4 bases not matched to a gene. Germline CDR1 reads SNHLY; CDR2 reads FYNNEI. This CDR3 is 15 amino acids long. This TCR came from a middle-aged woman in good health and CMV-seronegative. V usage is TRBV2 and J usage is TRBJ2-7; 7 bases match TRBD2. Sequenced material: PBMCs. The CDR3 loop reads CASSELRGSSYEQYV. The CDR3 DNA reads as TGTGCCAGCAGTGAATTGCGCGGGAGCTCCTACGAGCAGTACGTC.